This is a list of T cell receptor beta chains from one sample in a study of cytomegalovirus exposure and HLA in healthy donors. Method: immunoSEQ multiplex PCR; TCRdb's copy keeps in-frame clones and lacks some. Of under 200,000 clones in the sample, roughly 78% are singletons; the top ten hold 1%. Sequencing input: PBMCs. These receptor sequences come from a woman aged 50 to 60 in good health and CMV-seropositive. CDR3s include the opening cysteine and the closing phenylalanine or tryptophan. The D gene is left open where the match is weak. Expanded clones are given a class, and other clones once, few, many or no size at all.

j_call	d_call	v_call	clone_size	cdr3_aa	cdr3_nt
TRBJ2-7	-	TRBV6-6	few	CASRLLVSYEQYF	TGTGCCAGCAGATTACTAGTTTCCTACGAGCAGTACTTC
TRBJ2-7	-	TRBV4-3	-	CASSQETYSYEQYF	TGCGCCAGCAGCCAAGAAACGTATTCCTACGAGCAGTACTTC
TRBJ1-2	-	TRBV23-1	-	CASSQYRGKQGNYGYTF	TGCGCCAGCAGTCAGTACAGAGGAAAACAGGGAAACTATGGCTACACCTTC
TRBJ1-5	-	TRBV7-2	-	CASSLAWSGINSNQPQHF	TGTGCCAGCAGCTTAGCGTGGAGCGGAATAAATAGCAATCAGCCCCAGCATTTT
TRBJ1-1	-	TRBV28	-	CASPPSQGLNTEAFF	TGTGCCAGCCCCCCCAGCCAGGGGCTGAACACTGAAGCTTTCTTT
TRBJ2-4	TRBD1	TRBV28	-	CASRGTDLAKNIQYF	TGTGCCAGCAGGGGGACAGATTTAGCCAAAAACATTCAGTACTTC
TRBJ2-5	-	TRBV6-5	-	CASSSGWETQYF	TGTGCCAGCAGTTCTGGCTGGGAGACCCAGTACTTC
TRBJ1-2	-	TRBV18	-	CASSMVPAGLHGYTF	TGTGCCAGCTCAATGGTTCCTGCAGGGCTTCATGGCTACACCTTC
TRBJ2-3	-	TRBV7-9	-	CASRDTLQYF	TGTGCCAGCCGGGACACCCTGCAGTATTTT
TRBJ2-1	TRBD2	TRBV5-5	-	CASSPVGSGEFF	TGTGCCAGCAGCCCGGTGGGGAGCGGGGAGTTCTTC
TRBJ2-7	TRBD1	TRBV2	-	CASTQGAYEQYF	TGTGCCAGCACACAGGGGGCATACGAGCAGTACTTC
TRBJ1-1	-	TRBV4-2	few	CASSQGRGTTEAFF	TGTGCCAGCAGCCAAGGAAGGGGTACCACTGAAGCTTTCTTT
TRBJ2-1	TRBD2	TRBV5-5	-	CASSFLAGYGDNEQFF	TGTGCCAGCAGCTTCCTAGCGGGGTATGGAGACAATGAGCAGTTCTTC
TRBJ2-5	TRBD1	TRBV5-1	few	CASSVQGEETQYF	TGCGCCAGCAGCGTACAGGGGGAAGAGACCCAGTACTTC
TRBJ1-1	TRBD1	TRBV6-5	-	CAISRTGDTEAFF	TGTGCCATCAGCCGGACAGGGGACACTGAAGCTTTCTTT
TRBJ2-7	TRBD2	TRBV5-4	-	CASSSRGSGDYYEQYF	TGTGCCAGCAGCTCGAGGGGCAGCGGGGACTACTACGAGCAGTACTTC
TRBJ2-5	-	TRBV28	few	CASSLGWEETQYF	TGTGCCAGCAGTTTAGGATGGGAGGAGACCCAGTACTTC
TRBJ2-5	-	TRBV20-1	-	CSARDMETQYF	TGCAGTGCTAGAGATATGGAGACCCAGTACTTC
TRBJ2-5	-	TRBV7-9	-	CSSSLSQRGETQYF	TGTTCCAGCAGCCTAAGCCAAAGGGGGGAGACCCAGTACTTC
TRBJ2-4	-	TRBV5-1	-	CASSRGESLNIQYF	TGCGCCAGCAGCCGAGGTGAGAGTTTAAACATTCAGTACTTC
TRBJ1-4	TRBD1	TRBV5-4	-	CASSAQTGINEKLFF	TGTGCCAGCAGCGCGCAGACAGGGATTAATGAAAAACTGTTTTTT
TRBJ2-5	-	TRBV27	-	CASVDKARRRETQYF	TGTGCCAGCGTTGACAAGGCCAGAAGAAGGGAGACCCAGTACTTC
TRBJ2-3	-	TRBV28	-	CASRIGEHSTDTQYF	TGTGCCAGCAGGATCGGGGAACATTCCACAGATACGCAGTATTTT
TRBJ1-2	-	TRBV30	-	CAWSDGRGYTF	TGTGCCTGGAGTGATGGCCGTGGCTACACCTTC
TRBJ2-3	TRBD2	TRBV5-4	-	CASSPKISGVSDTQYF	TGTGCCAGCAGCCCAAAAATTAGCGGGGTTTCAGATACGCAGTATTTT
TRBJ2-5	TRBD1	TRBV4-2	-	CASSPVIGGVEETQYF	TGTGCCAGCAGCCCTGTTATAGGGGGCGTGGAAGAGACCCAGTACTTC
TRBJ1-1	-	TRBV19	-	CASSWAAGAEAFF	TGTGCCAGTAGTTGGGCAGCAGGCGCTGAAGCTTTCTTT
TRBJ2-5	-	TRBV18	-	CASSPFTGNQETQYF	TGTGCCAGCTCACCATTCACTGGTAACCAAGAGACCCAGTACTTC
TRBJ2-3	TRBD2	TRBV11-2	-	CASSLVLAESTDTQYF	TGTGCCAGCAGCTTAGTTCTAGCGGAAAGCACAGATACGCAGTATTTT
TRBJ2-6	-	TRBV27	-	CASSTLQPGANVLTF	TGTGCCAGCAGTACATTGCAACCTGGGGCCAACGTCCTGACTTTC
TRBJ2-1	TRBD1	TRBV15	few	CATSREDRGYNEQFF	TGTGCCACCAGCAGAGAGGACAGGGGCTACAATGAGCAGTTCTTC
TRBJ1-1	-	TRBV9	-	CASSFGQYTEAFF	TGTGCCAGCAGCTTTGGACAGTACACTGAAGCTTTCTTT
TRBJ1-2	TRBD1	TRBV6-5	-	CASSTQGTYGYTF	TGTGCCAGCAGTACACAGGGGACCTATGGCTACACCTTC
TRBJ2-4	-	TRBV28	-	CASSPKYVREWNIQYF	TGTGCCAGCAGTCCTAAATACGTCCGGGAATGGAACATTCAGTACTTC